The clone carrying this T cell receptor (beta chain) has more than one count but fewer than ten. This entry belongs to a study of control samples from healthy donors and cancer patients. Libraries were prepared by immunoSEQ multiplex PCR; TCRdb keeps only in-frame clonotypes and omits some of them. The sample lists some 120,000 clones, 87% occurring once. CDR3 length: 15 amino acids. V shed 2 bases, J shed 0 bases, and the junction held 0 bases outside the gene matches. Germline lookup yields CDR1 MRHNA and CDR2 SNTAGT. The gene calls are TRBV6-4 and TRBJ2-3; 9 nucleotides align to TRBD1. The sample was blood. The clonotype originates from a man aged 35-49 years in good health. The CDR3, as DNA: TGTGCCAGCAGTGACGGGACAGGGAGCACAGATACGCAGTATTTT. It encodes CASSDGTGSTDTQYF.